This TCR beta chain was observed in a study of monozygotic twins with inflammatory bowel disease. On this clonotype: As yet, its antigen is unknown.

The CDR3 sequence is 14 residues long. The germline V gene has CDR1 DFQATT and CDR2 SNEGSKA (reference sequence). TCRdb reanalyzed the 5' RACE reads, giving one entry per CDR3 protein sequence and no DNA. In all, the sample yields about 380,000 distinct CDR3 sequences. Findings and caveats of the study: Neither one strong signal nor one clonotype associated with IBD was supported.

Source material: blood. The TCR was taken from a human donor with ulcerative colitis or Crohn's disease, or a healthy co-twin of an affected twin (not recorded which). The rearrangement uses TRBV20-1 and TRBJ2-7; TCRdb proposes TRBD1, but this gene call is untestable without DNA. The CDR3 reads CSASPVDQSYEQYF.